A single sample is the source of the 29 T cell receptor beta chains below, sequenced in a study of human CD4 T cells and Enterobacteriaceae. Only in-frame clones appear in the TCRdb table, and some are missing; sequencing was by immunoSEQ multiplex PCR. Among about 26,000 clones, roughly 80% were seen once, and the ten largest hold approximately 0.95%. All CD4+ cells other than CD45RA+CCR7+CD95- naive cells were sorted as memory, over 95% pure. Sequenced sample: memory CD4+ T cells from blood. These receptors all stem from a human donor in good health.

There are a few counts of this clone. The rearrangement uses TRBV10-3 and TRBJ2-5; D may match TRBD1 or TRBD2 (5 bases each). Trimming stripped 3 bases from V and 5 bases from J, with 16 bases between. This CDR3 spans 15 amino acids. Per the germline V gene, CDR1 is ENHRY and CDR2 is SYGVKD. CDR3 protein: CAISDSTVPGETQYF. The CDR3 DNA follows: TGTGCCATCAGTGACTCGACAGTGCCGGGGGAGACCCAGTACTTC.

The V gene is TRBV5-1, the J gene TRBJ2-6; D gene uncertain. V lost 2 bases to trimming and J lost 0 bases, with 6 bases between them. Germline assignment: CDR1 SGHRS and CDR2 YFSETQ. The CDR3 runs to 15 residues. CDR3 in amino acids: CASSFTASGANVLTF. The CDR3, as DNA: TGCGCCAGCAGCTTCACAGCCTCTGGGGCCAACGTCCTGACTTTC.

The genes are TRBV19 and TRBJ2-7, with D perhaps matching TRBD2 (5 bases). This CDR3 has 14 residues. The V end was cut by 4 bases, the J end by 3 bases, with 13 bases between. Germline CDR1 is LNHDA and CDR2 is SQIVND (reference sequence). The CDR3: CASSSTSFGYEQYF. CDR3 in DNA: TGTGCCAGTAGTAGTACTAGTTTCGGCTACGAGCAGTACTTC.

There are a few counts of this clone. This chain connects TRBV19 to TRBJ2-3; no clear D. Trimming cost V 1 base and J 9 bases, with 11 bases left between them. The CDR3 extends over 13 amino acids. Germline values: CDR1 LNHDA, CDR2 SQIVND (reference sequence). CDR3 sequence reads: CASSIGSGRTQYF. The CDR3 DNA is TGTGCCAGTAGTATAGGCTCAGGCCGAACGCAGTATTTT.

The chain couples TRBV4-1 to TRBJ2-6; D is ambiguous. CDR3 length: 17 amino acids. From germline, CDR1 is MGHRA and CDR2 YSYEKL. V was shortened by 0 bases and J by 2 bases, with 11 bases between the two germline ends. DNA for the CDR3: TGCGCCAGCAGCCAAGATGTCCGTTCCACTGGGGCCAACGTCCTGACTTTC. This translates into CASSQDVRSTGANVLTF.

This sequence joins TRBV10-1 and TRBJ2-1; TRBD2 matches at 14 bases. V was pared by 6 bases and J by 5 bases, with 3 bases of the junction left unmatched. Germline V gene sequence: CDR1 WNHNN, CDR2 SYGVQD (reference sequence). This CDR3 has 15 residues. CDR3 region: CASSRTSGGNNEQFF. CDR3 in DNA: TGCGCCAGCAGCAGGACTAGCGGGGGGAACAATGAGCAGTTCTTC.

This clone was seen just once. This rearrangement joins TRBV5-1 to TRBJ1-1; maybe TRBD1 (6 bases). This CDR3 contains 15 residues. V was clipped by 5 bases and J by 2 bases, with 16 bases between them. Germline V CDR1 and CDR2: SGHRS, YFSETQ. The CDR3 sequence: CASSQLYRVNTEAFF. The CDR3 DNA reads TGCGCCAGCAGTCAACTATACAGGGTTAACACTGAAGCTTTCTTT. Full variable domain (outside the CDR3, taken from reference TRBV5-1 and TRBJ1-1): KAGVTQTPRYLIKTRGQQVTLSCSPISGHRSVSWYQQTPGQGLQFLFEYFSETQRNKGNFPGRFSGRQFSNSRSEMNVSTLELGDSALYLCASSQLYRVNTEAFFGQGTRLTVV.

The chain employs TRBV6-6 and TRBJ2-5; 10 positions match TRBD1. This CDR3 comprises 14 residues. Germline CDR1 MNHNY, CDR2 SVGAGI (reference sequence). V trimming: 5 bases; J trimming: 4 bases; junction bases outside the gene matches: 4. CDR3 region: CASSTGQGRETQYF. CDR3 coding DNA: TGTGCCAGCAGTACGGGACAGGGGCGAGAGACCCAGTACTTC.

The V call is TRBV6-1, the J call TRBJ2-2; either TRBD1 or TRBD2 may fit D (6 bases each). There are 14 residues in the CDR3. Per the germline V gene, CDR1 is MNHNS and CDR2 is SASEGT. V was cut by 7 bases and J by 5 bases, with 14 bases left in between. The CDR3 DNA is TGTGCCAGCAACCGGAGAGGGGGGACCGGGGAGCTGTTTTTT. This sequence encodes CASNRRGGTGELFF.

The V call is TRBV18, the J call TRBJ2-5, with D tentatively TRBD1 (6 bases). Per germline, CDR1 KGHSH and CDR2 LQKENI. Trimming took off 6 bases at V and 1 base at J, with 18 bases between the two ends. This CDR3 is built from 16 residues. The CDR3 DNA reads TGTGCCAGCTCCCAACCGGGACACTATGGCCAAGAGACCCAGTACTTC. Translated: CASSQPGHYGQETQYF.

CDR3 nucleotides: TGTGCCAGCAGCTTAGGACAGGGGGTCAGAGGGGGCGAGCAGTACTTC. Its protein product is CASSLGQGVRGGEQYF. This chain links TRBV7-2 with TRBJ2-7, with 9 positions matching TRBD1. Germline trimming cut 1 base from V and 6 bases from J; bases unmatched to any gene: 10. The CDR3 covers 16 residues. The V gene's germline CDR1 is SGHTA and CDR2 FQGNSA.

The chain couples TRBV10-2 to TRBJ1-2; weak D call: TRBD1 (5 bases). CDR1 is WSHSY, CDR2 SAAADI, per germline. The length of the CDR3 is 12 residues. V was shortened by 7 bases and J by 8 bases, with 14 bases between the two germline ends. CDR3 loop: CASMGTSGGYTF. CDR3 coding DNA: TGCGCCAGCATGGGGACCAGTGGGGGCTACACCTTC.

The chain combines TRBV6-1 with TRBJ1-5; TRBD1 is a possible D gene (5 bases). Germline CDR1 MNHNS, CDR2 SASEGT. V lost 9 bases, J lost 7 bases, and 16 bases lay in between. The CDR3 spans 13 residues. The CDR3 bases are TGTGCCAGTCGGGGCGATCCGGGGCAGCCCCAGCATTTT. It encodes CASRGDPGQPQHF.

The chain links TRBV30 to TRBJ1-2, with 8 bases lining up with TRBD1. This CDR3 has 12 amino acids. The V gene's germline CDR1 is GTSNPN and CDR2 SVGIG (reference sequence). Trimming cost V 4 bases and J 4 bases; bases outside gene matches: 2. The CDR3 loop is CAWTGGAYGYTF. CDR3 nucleotide sequence: TGTGCCTGGACAGGGGGCGCCTATGGCTACACCTTC.

This clone was picked up a small number of times. The chain links TRBV5-4 to TRBJ2-5; TRBD2 is a possible D gene (5 bases). Germline CDR1 reads SGHNT; CDR2 reads YYREEE (reference sequence). This CDR3 region has 12 residues. Trimming took off 4 bases at V and 7 bases at J, with 11 bases between the two ends. The CDR3 here is CASSPGSGTQYF. CDR3 nucleotide sequence: TGTGCCAGCAGCCCGGGGTCGGGGACCCAGTACTTC.

The rearrangement uses TRBV19 and TRBJ1-3, with a weak D call TRBD1 (5 bases). CDR1 is LNHDA and CDR2 is SQIVND in the germline V gene (reference sequence). V lost 5 bases, J lost 2 bases, and 13 bases lay in between. The CDR3 is 15 amino acids. The CDR3 nucleotides are TGTGCCAGTAGTGGCCTGCCAGGGACTGGAAACACCATATATTTT. Translated, it gives CASSGLPGTGNTIYF.

In this sample, this clone turned up a few times. The chain has TRBV19 and TRBJ2-1; no clear D. The CDR3 totals 14 residues. V lost 5 bases to trimming and J lost 10 bases, with 18 bases between them. Germline-derived CDR1 and CDR2 are LNHDA and SQIVND (reference sequence). This chain's CDR3 is CASSRSPGLGEQFF. CDR3 DNA sequence: TGTGCCAGTAGTCGGAGTCCGGGTCTGGGCGAGCAGTTCTTC.

The rearrangement joins TRBV6-1 to TRBJ1-1, with D hard to call. The germline CDR1 and CDR2 sequences are MNHNS and SASEGT. The CDR3 is 15 amino acids. Between the trimmed V and J ends, which lost 7 bases and 1 base, there was a span of 16 bases. The CDR3 region is CASIPGVGRNTEAFF. CDR3 DNA: TGTGCCAGCATCCCTGGCGTAGGCCGGAACACTGAAGCTTTCTTT.

This chain links TRBV5-6 with TRBJ2-1, with TRBD1 identical over 8 bases. Unmatched junction bases numbered 10, after V lost 6 bases and J lost 8 bases. CDR3 size: 14 residues. CDR1 and CDR2 (germline): SGHDT, YYEEEE. The CDR3 DNA is TGTGCCAGCACAAGGACAGGGCAGGTCGATGAGCAGTTCTTC. Its protein is CASTRTGQVDEQFF.

The gene calls are TRBV7-9 and TRBJ2-5, with D tentatively TRBD1 (6 bases). In germline, CDR1 is SEHNR, CDR2 FQNEAQ (reference sequence). V lost 5 bases to trimming and J lost 0 bases, with 13 bases between them. This CDR3 comprises 15 residues. Written as DNA, the CDR3 is TGTGCCAGCAGCCCTGGGACAACGTACCAAGAGACCCAGTACTTC. It translates to CASSPGTTYQETQYF.

V is TRBV5-4 and J is TRBJ1-6; no reliable D call. This CDR3 region has 12 residues. CDR1 SGHNT and CDR2 YYREEE come from the germline V gene (reference sequence). V was trimmed by 10 bases and J by 0 bases, leaving 5 bases between them. The CDR3 sequence: CAPLSYNSPLHF. In DNA form, the CDR3 reads TGTGCCCCACTCTCCTATAATTCACCCCTCCACTTT.

This chain joins TRBV4-1 and TRBJ1-3, with D possibly matching TRBD1 (5 bases). V lost 5 bases, J lost 0 bases, and 17 bases lay in between. This CDR3 is 17 amino acids long. Germline V gene data show CDR1 as MGHRA and CDR2 as YSYEKL. The CDR3 reads CASSFQRQRLSGNTIYF. As DNA, the CDR3 is TGCGCCAGCAGCTTTCAGCGACAGAGACTCTCTGGAAACACCATATATTTT.

This clone was observed a handful of times. This chain uses TRBV30 with TRBJ1-1, with D perhaps TRBD1 (6 bases). The CDR3 extends over 14 amino acids. The V end was cut by 2 bases, the J end by 6 bases, with 16 bases between. CDR1 is GTSNPN, CDR2 SVGIG, per germline (reference sequence). This CDR3 is CAWSKQGGGAEAFF. For the CDR3, the DNA is TGTGCCTGGAGTAAACAGGGCGGCGGCGCTGAAGCTTTCTTT.

This chain connects TRBV28 to TRBJ2-3; D possibly corresponds to TRBD1 (6 bases). The CDR3 length is 13 residues. Germline V gene data show CDR1 as MDHEN and CDR2 as SYDVKM. Deletions cut 5 bases from V and 2 bases from J, with 8 bases between. The chain's CDR3 is CASSRDNTDTQYF. The CDR3 coding sequence is TGTGCCAGCAGTCGGGACAACACAGATACGCAGTATTTT. Full variable domain (outside the CDR3, taken from reference TRBV28 and TRBJ2-3): DVKVTQSSRYLVKRTGEKVFLECVQDMDHENMFWYRQDPGLGLRLIYFSYDVKMKEKGDIPEGYSVSREKKERFSLILESASTNQTSMYLCASSRDNTDTQYFGPGTRLTVL.

This clone was detected a few times. The gene calls are TRBV23-1 and TRBJ2-7; D assignment may be TRBD1 or TRBD2 (6 bases each). TRBV23-1 has ORF status, its function being uncertain. The CDR3 is 16 amino acids. Trimming stripped 2 bases from V and 3 bases from J, with 17 bases between. The CDR3 here is CASSQQTGAPHYEQYF. As DNA, the CDR3 is TGCGCCAGCAGTCAACAGACGGGGGCCCCCCACTACGAGCAGTACTTC.

This clone occurred once. The rearrangement joins TRBV27 to TRBJ1-3; D may be TRBD1 (5 bases). This CDR3 is built from 14 residues. Deletions cut 4 bases from V and 4 bases from J, with 11 bases between. Germline-derived CDR1 and CDR2 are MNHEY and SMNVEV (reference sequence). CDR3 sequence reads: CASSSGAEGNTIYF. Here the CDR3 DNA reads TGTGCCAGCAGTTCCGGGGCGGAAGGAAACACCATATATTTT.

The CDR3 here is CASTRIATDEQYF. The DNA for the CDR3 is TGTGCCAGCACGCGGATAGCGACCGACGAGCAGTACTTC. The chain is built from TRBV11-2 and TRBJ2-7, with a tentative D call TRBD2 (5 bases). CDR3 length equals 13 residues. Germline CDR1 and CDR2: SGHAT and FQNNGV. Trimming took 7 bases from V and 5 from J, leaving 15 bases between them.

The chain combines TRBV7-2 with TRBJ2-3; D is unclear. Germline values: CDR1 SGHTA, CDR2 FQGNSA. Trimming stripped 1 base from V and 0 bases from J, with 14 bases between. This CDR3 spans 17 amino acids. CDR3 in amino acids: CASSLGTRSPSTDTQYF. CDR3 nucleotide sequence: TGTGCCAGCAGCTTAGGGACGAGGAGTCCGAGCACAGATACGCAGTATTTT. Full variable domain (rest looked up from reference TRBV7-2 and TRBJ2-3): GAGVSQSPSNKVTEKGKDVELRCDPISGHTALYWYRQSLGQGLEFLIYFQGNSAPDKSGLPSDRFSAERTGGSVSTLTIQRTQQEDSAVYLCASSLGTRSPSTDTQYFGPGTRLTVL.

The V call is TRBV11-2, the J call TRBJ2-2; 8 nucleotides align to TRBD2. The CDR3 runs to 18 residues. The germline V gene encodes CDR1 SGHAT and CDR2 FQNNGV. V lost 1 base and J lost 6; bases outside the gene matches: 13. CDR3 coding DNA: TGTGCCAGCAGCTTAGCCCTTGCGGGGACTAGGCCTTCCGGGGAGCTGTTTTTT. Protein product: CASSLALAGTRPSGELFF.